This is a list of T cell receptor beta chains from one sample in a study of T cells in localized non-small cell lung cancer. Data came from immunoSEQ multiplex PCR; TCRdb stores just in-frame clones and leaves some out. Among tens of thousands of clones listed, roughly 90% were seen once. Source: peripheral blood, taken before any cancer treatment. The receptors originated from a woman aged 40-75 years with stage I lung adenocarcinoma. Both conserved end residues are part of each CDR3. Fields, in order: D gene, J gene, V gene, clone size, CDR3 DNA, CDR3 protein. D genes are given only for firm matches. The size entry is marked missing in some rows and otherwise reads once, few, many or a size class.

NA	TRBJ2-5	TRBV2	NA	TGTGCCAGCAGCCGACAAGGGGGAGGGGAGACCCAGTACTTC	CASSRQGGGETQYF
NA	TRBJ1-1	TRBV28	NA	TGTGCCAGCAGAGCCTCGTTCGCTGAAGCTTTCTTT	CASRASFAEAFF
NA	TRBJ2-3	TRBV18	NA	TGTGCCAGCTCACCACCGAATAGGTACTTCACAGATACGCAGTATTTT	CASSPPNRYFTDTQYF
NA	TRBJ1-1	TRBV2	NA	TGTGCCAGCAGGGGACACATGAACACTGAAGCTTTCTTT	CASRGHMNTEAFF
NA	TRBJ1-5	TRBV19	NA	TGTGCCAGTAGTACCTCCCTACAGCCCCAGCATTTT	CASSTSLQPQHF
NA	TRBJ1-2	TRBV5-1	once	TGCGCCAGCAGCTTGGGGGGTTCGGGTCCTTATGGCTACACCTTC	CASSLGGSGPYGYTF
TRBD1	TRBJ1-2	TRBV6-1	few	TGTGCCAGCAGTGTCACAGGGGGCCTTAACACCAACTATGGCTACACCTTC	CASSVTGGLNTNYGYTF
TRBD1	TRBJ1-3	TRBV9	few	TGTGCCAGCAGCGTAGGGATTGGTAACAGGGGGATCTCTGGAAACACCATATATTTT	CASSVGIGNRGISGNTIYF
TRBD2	TRBJ2-2	TRBV29-1	NA	TGCAGCGTTCAGACTAGCGCGAACACCGGGGAGCTGTTTTTT	CSVQTSANTGELFF
TRBD2	TRBJ2-2	TRBV18	NA	TGTGCCAGCTCGGAGCGGGAGGGCAGCGGGGAGCTGTTTTTT	CASSEREGSGELFF
NA	TRBJ1-4	TRBV7-6	once	TGTGCCAGCAGCTTACGGGGGGGCGAAGAAAAACTGTTTTTT	CASSLRGGEEKLFF
TRBD1	TRBJ2-5	TRBV19	NA	TGTGCCAGTAGTACCCAACGGACAGGGGGAGAGACCCAGTACTTC	CASSTQRTGGETQYF
NA	TRBJ2-3	TRBV30	NA	TGTGCCTGGATAGGGCTAGCTGGCACAGATACGCAGTATTTT	CAWIGLAGTDTQYF
NA	TRBJ2-7	TRBV5-1	NA	TGCGCCAGCAGCTCACCGCGGGACTCCCTTAGCTCCTACGAGCAGTACTTC	CASSSPRDSLSSYEQYF